This T cell receptor beta chain was identified during a study of cytomegalovirus exposure and HLA in healthy donors. Whole-study context: In an earlier analysis, around 120 million unique TCR beta sequences were found from approximately 190 million T cells.

V lost 2 bases and J 3 bases, leaving 8 bases between the germline ends. Germline V lookup: CDR1 SNHLY, CDR2 FYNNEI. The CDR3 sequence is 14 residues long. The PCR made use of 60 Vbeta and 13 Jbeta primers. Clones were read by immunoSEQ multiplex PCR, and TCRdb kept only the in-frame ones, dropping some. The sample has about 140,000 clones, 60% to 85% seen once; the top ten hold just under 1%. This clone came up a few times. Its antigen remains unknown. General observations from the study: Later analysis showed most CMV-associated TCR beta chains appearing HLA-restricted. Sequencing artifact likely explains a cluster of highly shared sequence variants. Based on reports, TCR beta sequences accurately predicted HLA-A and HLA-B alleles for most subjects.

Sequencing used PBMCs. This TCR was sampled from a man between 18 and 35 years old in good health and CMV-seronegative. The chain uses TRBV2 and TRBJ1-5; tentatively, D is TRBD1 (6 bases). The CDR3 DNA sequence: TGTGCCAGCAGTGAAAGGACAGACAATCAGCCCCAGCATTTT. The encoded protein is CASSERTDNQPQHF.